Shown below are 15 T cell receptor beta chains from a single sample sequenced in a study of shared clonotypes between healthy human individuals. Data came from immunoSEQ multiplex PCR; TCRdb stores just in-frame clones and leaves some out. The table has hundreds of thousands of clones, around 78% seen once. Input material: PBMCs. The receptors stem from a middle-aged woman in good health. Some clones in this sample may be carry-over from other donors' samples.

The CDR3 nucleotides are TGTGCCAGCAGCCCCCGCGCCGGGAGGGCCTACAATGAGCAGTTCTTC. Translating it yields CASSPRAGRAYNEQFF. V and J are TRBV7-2 and TRBJ2-1; TRBD2 matches 8 bases. The V gene's germline CDR1 is SGHTA and CDR2 FQGNSA. V gave up 5 bases and J gave up 2 bases; unmatched junction bases: 8. The CDR3 has 16 amino acids.

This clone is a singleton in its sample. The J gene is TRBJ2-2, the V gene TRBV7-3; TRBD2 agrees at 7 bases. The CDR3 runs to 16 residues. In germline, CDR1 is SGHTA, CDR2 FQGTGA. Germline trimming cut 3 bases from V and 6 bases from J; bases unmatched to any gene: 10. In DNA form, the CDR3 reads TGTGCCAGCAGCTTTGGCGGGGGAGGGCTGGCCGGGGAGCTGTTTTTT. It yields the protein CASSFGGGGLAGELFF.

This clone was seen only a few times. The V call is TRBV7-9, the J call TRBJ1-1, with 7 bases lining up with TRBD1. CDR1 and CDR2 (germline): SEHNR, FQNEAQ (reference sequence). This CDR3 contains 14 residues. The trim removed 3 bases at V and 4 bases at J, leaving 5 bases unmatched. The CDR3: CASSLEQGGTEAFF. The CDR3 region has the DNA TGTGCCAGCAGCTTGGAGCAGGGGGGCACTGAAGCTTTCTTT.

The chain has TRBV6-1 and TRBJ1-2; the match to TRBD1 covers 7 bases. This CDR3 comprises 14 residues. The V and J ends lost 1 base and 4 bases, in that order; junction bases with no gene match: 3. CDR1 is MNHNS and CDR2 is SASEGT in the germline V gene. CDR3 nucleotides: TGTGCCAGCAGTGAAGGGGACAGCCTCTATGGCTACACCTTC. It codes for CASSEGDSLYGYTF.

CDR3 in DNA: TGTGCCAGCAGCTGGACTAGCGGGTACCAAGAGACCCAGTACTTC. Translation: CASSWTSGYQETQYF. The V and J genes are TRBV5-4 and TRBJ2-5; TRBD2 matches 11 bases. The V gene's germline CDR1 is SGHNT and CDR2 YYREEE (reference sequence). The CDR3 has 15 residues. Trimming at V came to 3 bases and at J to 0 bases, leaving 1 base not matched to a gene.

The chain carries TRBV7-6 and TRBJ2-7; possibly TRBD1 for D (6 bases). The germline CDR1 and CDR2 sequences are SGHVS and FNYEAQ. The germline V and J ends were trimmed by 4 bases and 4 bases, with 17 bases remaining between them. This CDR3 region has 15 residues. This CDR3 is CASSSGPGDVYEQYF. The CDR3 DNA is TGTGCCAGCAGCTCAGGTCCAGGGGATGTATACGAGCAGTACTTC.

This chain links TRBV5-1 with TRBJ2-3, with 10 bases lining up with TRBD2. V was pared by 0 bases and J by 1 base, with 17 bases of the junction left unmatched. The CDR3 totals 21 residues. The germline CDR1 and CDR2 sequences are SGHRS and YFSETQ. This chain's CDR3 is CASSLAVASSGSSGGTDTQYF. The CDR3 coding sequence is TGCGCCAGCAGCTTGGCCGTGGCCTCTAGCGGGAGTTCGGGGGGCACAGATACGCAGTATTTT.

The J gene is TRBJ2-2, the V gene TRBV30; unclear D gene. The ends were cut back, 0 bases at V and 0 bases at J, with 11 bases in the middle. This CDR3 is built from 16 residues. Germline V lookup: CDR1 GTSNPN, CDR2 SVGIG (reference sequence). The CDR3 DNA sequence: TGTGCCTGGAGTGTACTAAGCAGAACGAACACCGGGGAGCTGTTTTTT. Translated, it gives CAWSVLSRTNTGELFF.

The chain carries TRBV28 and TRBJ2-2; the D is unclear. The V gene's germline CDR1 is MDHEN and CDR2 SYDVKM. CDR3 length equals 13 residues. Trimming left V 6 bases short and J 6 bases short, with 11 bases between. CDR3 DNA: TGTGCCAGCAGCCCCCCCGTTTCCGGGGAGCTGTTTTTT. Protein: CASSPPVSGELFF.

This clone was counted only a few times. The CDR3 bases are TGTGCCAGTACGACAGGGCCGACCTACGAGCAGTACTTC. It is translated as CASTTGPTYEQYF. The chain employs TRBV18 and TRBJ2-7; 7 bases line up with TRBD1. V lost 9 bases to trimming and J lost 2 bases; unmatched junction nucleotides: 7. Germline V CDR1 and CDR2: KGHSH, LQKENI. This CDR3 region has 13 residues.

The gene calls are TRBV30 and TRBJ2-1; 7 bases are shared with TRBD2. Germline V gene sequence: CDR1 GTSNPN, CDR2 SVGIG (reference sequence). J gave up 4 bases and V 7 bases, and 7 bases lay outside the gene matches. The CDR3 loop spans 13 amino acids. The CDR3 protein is CASTGGSYNEQFF. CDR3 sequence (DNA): TGTGCCTCTACCGGCGGGAGTTACAATGAGCAGTTCTTC. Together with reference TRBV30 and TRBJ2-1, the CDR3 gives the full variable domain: SQTIHQWPATLVQPVGSPLSLECTVEGTSNPNLYWYRQAAGRGLQLLFYSVGIGQISSEVPQNLSASRPQDRQFILSSKKLLLSDSGFYLCASTGGSYNEQFFGPGTRLTVL.

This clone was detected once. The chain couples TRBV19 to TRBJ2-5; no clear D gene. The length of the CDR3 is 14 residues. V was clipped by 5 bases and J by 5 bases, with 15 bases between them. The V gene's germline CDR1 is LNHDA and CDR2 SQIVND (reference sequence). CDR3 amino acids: CASSYGGTRETQYF. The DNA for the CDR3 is TGTGCCAGTAGTTATGGTGGTACCCGGGAGACCCAGTACTTC.

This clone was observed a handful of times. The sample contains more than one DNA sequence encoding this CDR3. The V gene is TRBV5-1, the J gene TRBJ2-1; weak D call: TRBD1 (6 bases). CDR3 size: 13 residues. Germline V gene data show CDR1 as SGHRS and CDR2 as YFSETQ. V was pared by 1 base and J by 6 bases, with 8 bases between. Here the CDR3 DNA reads TGCGCCAGCAGCTTGACAGGGACCAATGAGCAGTTCTTC. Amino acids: CASSLTGTNEQFF.

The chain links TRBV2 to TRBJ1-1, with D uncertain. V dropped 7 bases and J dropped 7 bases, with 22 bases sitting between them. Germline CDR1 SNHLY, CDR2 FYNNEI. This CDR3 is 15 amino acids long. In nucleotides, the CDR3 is TGTGCCAGCACGGTTGCTTTAGGGAGGCTGAGTGAAGCTTTCTTT. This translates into CASTVALGRLSEAFF. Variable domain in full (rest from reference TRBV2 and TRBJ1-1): EPEVTQTPSHQVTQMGQEVILRCVPISNHLYFYWYRQILGQKVEFLVSFYNNEISEKSEIFDDQFSVERPDGSNFTLKIRSTKLEDSAMYFCASTVALGRLSEAFFGQGTRLTVV.

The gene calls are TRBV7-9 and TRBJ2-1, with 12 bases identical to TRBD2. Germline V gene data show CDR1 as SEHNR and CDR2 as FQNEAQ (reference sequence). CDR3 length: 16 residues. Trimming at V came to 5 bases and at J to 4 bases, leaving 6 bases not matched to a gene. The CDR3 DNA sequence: TGTGCCAGCAGCCCACCCGGACTAGCGGGATACAATGAGCAGTTCTTC. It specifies CASSPPGLAGYNEQFF.